The clone carrying this T cell receptor beta chain was seen ten or more times. Its antigen is as yet unknown. Primed by a sample-barcoded 5' primer and a J-beta primer mix, a second PCR proceeded for about 6 to 12 cycles. Every sample returned 2.5 million or more CDR3-containing paired-end reads. TCRdb redid the calling of the 5' RACE reads with MiXCR, one entry per CDR3 protein. There are fewer than 900,000 distinct CDR3 sequences in the sample; around 46% occur only once, and 20% to 25% lies in the top ten. V lost 4 bases, J lost 3 bases, and 8 bases lay in between. Germline lookup yields CDR1 LGHDT and CDR2 YNNKEL (reference sequence). The CDR3 has 13 residues. The data originate from a study of blood T cells in healthy people across ages. Findings and limits, study-wide: It was the long-lived donors that had more naive CD4+ cells and higher diversity than aged donors.

Total RNA was isolated from each sample in quantities of at least 5 micrograms. The sample consisted of blood. The V gene is TRBV3-1, the J gene TRBJ2-3; the D gene is possibly TRBD2 (6 bases). This receptor was obtained from a woman aged 55-69 years in good health. The CDR3 sequence is CASSPGLTDTQYF. Written as DNA, the CDR3 is TGTGCCAGCAGCCCGGGACTTACAGATACGCAGTATTTT.